This T cell receptor beta chain was captured by sequencing in a study of CD8+ T cells in alopecia areata. The germline gives CDR1 GTSNPN, CDR2 SVGIG (reference sequence). The CDR3 is 13 amino acids. V dropped 3 bases and J dropped 7 bases, with 16 bases sitting between them. The treatment here: oral pan-JAK inhibitor, 5-10 mg twice daily. Sequencing templates came from extracted RNA that was reverse transcribed into cDNA. Method: immunoSEQ multiplex PCR; TCRdb's copy keeps in-frame clones and lacks some. The data hold tens of thousands of clones, with 55% to 75% observed a single time. The source of this sequence is a human donor with alopecia areata. This sample comprised CD8+ T cells sorted from blood, obtained at week 4, from a patient treated with tofacitinib. The V gene is TRBV30, the J gene TRBJ2-7; no clear D. CDR3 in DNA: TGTGCCTGGAGCTTCTCAGCAACGAGTGAGCAGTACTTC. Encoded protein: CAWSFSATSEQYF. Filled out from reference TRBV30 and TRBJ2-7, the complete variable domain reads SQTIHQWPATLVQPVGSPLSLECTVEGTSNPNLYWYRQAAGRGLQLLFYSVGIGQISSEVPQNLSASRPQDRQFILSSKKLLLSDSGFYLCAWSFSATSEQYFGPGTRLTVT.